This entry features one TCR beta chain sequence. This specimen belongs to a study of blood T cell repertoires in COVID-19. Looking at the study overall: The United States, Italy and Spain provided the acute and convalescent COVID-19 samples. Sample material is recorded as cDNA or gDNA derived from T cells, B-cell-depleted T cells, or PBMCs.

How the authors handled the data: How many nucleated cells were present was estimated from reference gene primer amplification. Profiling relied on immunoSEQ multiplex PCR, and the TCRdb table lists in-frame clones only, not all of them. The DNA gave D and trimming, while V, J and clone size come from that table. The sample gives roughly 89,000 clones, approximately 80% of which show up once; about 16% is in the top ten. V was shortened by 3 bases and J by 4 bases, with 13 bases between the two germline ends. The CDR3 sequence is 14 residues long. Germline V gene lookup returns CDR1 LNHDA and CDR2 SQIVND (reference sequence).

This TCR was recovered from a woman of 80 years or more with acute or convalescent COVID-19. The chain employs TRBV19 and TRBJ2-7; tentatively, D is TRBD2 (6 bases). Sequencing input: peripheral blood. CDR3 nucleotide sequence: TGTGCCAGTAGTATGGGACTCTCCGTTTACGAGCAGTACTTC. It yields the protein CASSMGLSVYEQYF.